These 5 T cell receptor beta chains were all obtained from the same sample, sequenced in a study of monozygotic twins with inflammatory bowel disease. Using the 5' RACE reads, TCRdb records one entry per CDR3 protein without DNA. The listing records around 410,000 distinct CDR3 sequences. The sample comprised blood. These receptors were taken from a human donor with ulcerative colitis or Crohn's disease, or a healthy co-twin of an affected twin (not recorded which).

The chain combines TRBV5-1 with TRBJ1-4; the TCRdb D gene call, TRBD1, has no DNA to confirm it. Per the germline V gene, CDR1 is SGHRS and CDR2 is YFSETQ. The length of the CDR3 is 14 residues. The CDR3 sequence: CASSLEGSREKLFF. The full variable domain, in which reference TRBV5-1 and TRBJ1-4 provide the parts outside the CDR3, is KAGVTQTPRYLIKTRGQQVTLSCSPISGHRSVSWYQQTPGQGLQFLFEYFSETQRNKGNFPGRFSGRQFSNSRSEMNVSTLELGDSALYLCASSLEGSREKLFFGSGTQLSVL.

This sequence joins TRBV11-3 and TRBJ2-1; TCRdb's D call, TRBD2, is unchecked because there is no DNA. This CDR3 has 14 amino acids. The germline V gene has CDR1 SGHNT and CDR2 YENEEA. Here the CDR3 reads CASSSGTSVDEQFF.

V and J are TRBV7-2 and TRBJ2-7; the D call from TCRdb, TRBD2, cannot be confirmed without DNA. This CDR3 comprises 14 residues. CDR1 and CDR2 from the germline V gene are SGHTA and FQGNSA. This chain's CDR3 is CASSPGSSGYEQYF. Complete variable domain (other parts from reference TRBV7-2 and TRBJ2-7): GAGVSQSPSNKVTEKGKDVELRCDPISGHTALYWYRQSLGQGLEFLIYFQGNSAPDKSGLPSDRFSAERTGGSVSTLTIQRTQQEDSAVYLCASSPGSSGYEQYFGPGTRLTVT.

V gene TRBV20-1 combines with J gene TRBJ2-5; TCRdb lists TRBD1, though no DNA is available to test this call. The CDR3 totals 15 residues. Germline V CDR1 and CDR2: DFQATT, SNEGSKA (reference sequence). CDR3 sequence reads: CSARDPGNRIKTQYF.

Here the CDR3 reads CASSPILGRAGANVLTF. The V and J genes are TRBV18 and TRBJ2-6; TCRdb indicates TRBD2, and absent DNA this call remains unverified. CDR3 length equals 17 residues. Germline assignment: CDR1 KGHSH and CDR2 LQKENI.